The 7 T cell receptor beta chains listed next were all sequenced from one sample in a study of T cell responses to AZD1222 COVID-19 vaccine. Method: immunoSEQ multiplex PCR; TCRdb's copy keeps in-frame clones and lacks some. The sample lists under 150,000 clones, 75% to 90% seen once, with approximately 12% in the top ten. Specimen: peripheral blood, collected on day 0 of MenACWY control vaccination. Receptors originate from an adult in good health.

The rearrangement joins TRBV4-2 to TRBJ2-3; D gene uncertain. Looked up from germline, CDR1 is LGHNA and CDR2 is YNFKEQ. The V and J ends lost 2 bases and 2 bases respectively, with 8 bases between them. The CDR3 loop spans 14 amino acids. CDR3 amino acids: CASSQPKDTDTQYF. The DNA for the CDR3 is TGTGCCAGCAGCCAACCGAAGGACACAGATACGCAGTATTTT.

V and J are TRBV24-1 and TRBJ1-1, with D hard to call. This CDR3 contains 16 residues. From germline, CDR1 is KGHDR and CDR2 SFDVKD. Trimming stripped 4 bases from V and 0 bases from J, with 14 bases between. The CDR3 DNA is TGTGCCACCAGTGACCACCCCTCTGAGGTGAACACTGAAGCTTTCTTT. Amino acids: CATSDHPSEVNTEAFF.

The genes are TRBV4-1 and TRBJ2-1, with 11 bases that match TRBD2. The germline CDR1 and CDR2 sequences are MGHRA and YSYEKL. This CDR3 is 17 amino acids long. Trimming cost V 1 base and J 9 bases; bases outside gene matches: 11. CDR3: CASSQAPTSGSASEQFF. As DNA, the CDR3 is TGCGCCAGCAGCCAAGCCCCAACTAGCGGGAGCGCTAGTGAGCAGTTCTTC.

The chain has TRBV30 and TRBJ1-5; no clear D gene. V dropped 7 bases and J dropped 0 bases, with 13 bases sitting between them. The CDR3 totals 14 residues. The germline gives CDR1 GTSNPN, CDR2 SVGIG (reference sequence). The CDR3 reads CASADHNSNQPQHF. CDR3 bases: TGTGCCTCCGCAGACCACAATAGCAATCAGCCCCAGCATTTT.

The chain couples TRBV6-5 to TRBJ2-1; D assignment may be TRBD1 or TRBD2 (5 bases each). The germline V gene encodes CDR1 MNHEY and CDR2 SVGAGI. Trimming shortened V by 6 bases and J by 7 bases, and 19 bases separated the two germline ends. CDR3 length: 15 residues. CDR3 sequence reads: CASSRQSNRGNEQFF. The CDR3, as DNA: TGTGCCAGCAGCCGACAGTCGAACCGAGGGAATGAGCAGTTCTTC.

The rearrangement uses TRBV6-1 and TRBJ1-4; D gene unclear. V lost 1 base, J lost 2 bases, and 14 bases lay in between. This CDR3 comprises 17 residues. Looked up from germline, CDR1 is MNHNS and CDR2 is SASEGT. The CDR3 DNA sequence: TGTGCCAGCAGTGAAGTAAATCGTATGGTGACTAATGAAAAACTGTTTTTT. This gives the protein CASSEVNRMVTNEKLFF.

The chain uses TRBV19 and TRBJ2-1; 12 bases are shared with TRBD2. Germline assignment: CDR1 LNHDA and CDR2 SQIVND (reference sequence). The CDR3 extends over 17 amino acids. J gave up 0 bases and V 6 bases, and 6 bases lay outside the gene matches. This chain's CDR3 is CASSKTSGRNSYNEQFF. The CDR3 nucleotides read TGTGCCAGTAGCAAAACTAGCGGGAGGAACTCCTACAATGAGCAGTTCTTC.